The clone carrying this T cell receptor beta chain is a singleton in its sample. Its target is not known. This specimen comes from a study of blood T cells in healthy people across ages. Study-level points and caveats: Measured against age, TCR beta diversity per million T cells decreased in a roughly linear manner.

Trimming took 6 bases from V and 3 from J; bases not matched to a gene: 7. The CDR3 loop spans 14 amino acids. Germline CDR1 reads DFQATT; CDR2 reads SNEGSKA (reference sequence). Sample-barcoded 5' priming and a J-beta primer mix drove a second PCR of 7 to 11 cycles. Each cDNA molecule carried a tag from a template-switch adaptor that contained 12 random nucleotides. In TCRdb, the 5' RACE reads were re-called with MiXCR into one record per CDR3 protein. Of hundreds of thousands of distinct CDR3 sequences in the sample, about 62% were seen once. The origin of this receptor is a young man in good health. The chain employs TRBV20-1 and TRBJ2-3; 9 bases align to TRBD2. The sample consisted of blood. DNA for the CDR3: TGCAGTGCCCCAGGGAGCGGGAGGACAGATACGCAGTATTTT. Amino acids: CSAPGSGRTDTQYF.